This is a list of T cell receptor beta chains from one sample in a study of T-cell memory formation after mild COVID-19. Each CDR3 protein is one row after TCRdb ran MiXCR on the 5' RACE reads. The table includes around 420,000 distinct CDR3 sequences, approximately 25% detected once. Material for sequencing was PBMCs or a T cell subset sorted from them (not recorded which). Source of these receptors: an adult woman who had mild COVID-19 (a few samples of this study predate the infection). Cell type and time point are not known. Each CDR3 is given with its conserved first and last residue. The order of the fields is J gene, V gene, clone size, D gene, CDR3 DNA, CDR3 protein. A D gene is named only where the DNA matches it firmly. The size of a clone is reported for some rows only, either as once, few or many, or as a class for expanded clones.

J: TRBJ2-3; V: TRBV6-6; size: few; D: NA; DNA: TGTGCCAGCAGTTACTCCCTAACTGAACAGCGGTATTTT; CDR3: CASSYSLTEQRYF
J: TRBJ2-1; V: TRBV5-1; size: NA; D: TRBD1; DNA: TGCGCCAGCAGCTCCATACAGGGGGCAGGCGAGCAGTTCTTC; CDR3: CASSSIQGAGEQFF
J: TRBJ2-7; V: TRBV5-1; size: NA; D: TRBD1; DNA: TGCGCCAGCAGCTCGTCGGGTTCGAAGCTGACAGGGGTCAACGAGCAGTACTTC; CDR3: CASSSSGSKLTGVNEQYF
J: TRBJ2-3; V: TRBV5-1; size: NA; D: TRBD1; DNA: TGCGCCAGCAGGGCCGACAGGGTCCCAGATACGCAGTATTTT; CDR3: CASRADRVPDTQYF
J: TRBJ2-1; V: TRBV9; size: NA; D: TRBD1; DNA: TGTGCCAGCAGCGCCGAAGGGACAGGGGTCTACAATGAGCAGTTCTTC; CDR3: CASSAEGTGVYNEQFF
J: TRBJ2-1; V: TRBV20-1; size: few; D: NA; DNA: TGCAGTGCTAGCTCACCGGGGGATGAGCAGTTCTTC; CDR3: CSASSPGDEQFF
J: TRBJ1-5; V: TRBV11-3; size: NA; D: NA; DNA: TGTGCCAGCAGCCACCGACGGAATCAGCCCCAGCATTTT; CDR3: CASSHRRNQPQHF
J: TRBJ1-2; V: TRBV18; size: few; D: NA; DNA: TGTGCCAGCTCACCATTGCCTCGCGACACTACTAACTATGGCTACACCTTC; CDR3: CASSPLPRDTTNYGYTF
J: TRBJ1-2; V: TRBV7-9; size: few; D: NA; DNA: TGTGCCAGCAGCCCTCCACTTCCCTCGGGGGGCGACTATGGCTACACCTTC; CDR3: CASSPPLPSGGDYGYTF
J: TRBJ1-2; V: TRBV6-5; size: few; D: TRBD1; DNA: TGTGCCAGCAGTTACGCACCCGGGACAGGAGGTGGCTACACCTTC; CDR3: CASSYAPGTGGGYTF
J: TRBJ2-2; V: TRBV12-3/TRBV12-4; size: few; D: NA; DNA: TGTGCCAGCAGTTTACAGGGTATCGTGAACACCGGGGAGCTGTTTTTT; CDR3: CASSLQGIVNTGELFF
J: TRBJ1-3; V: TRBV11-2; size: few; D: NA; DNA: TGTGCCAGCAGCTCGATGGGGCCGGGAAACACCATATATTTT; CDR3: CASSSMGPGNTIYF
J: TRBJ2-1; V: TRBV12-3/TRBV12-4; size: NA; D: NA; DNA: TGTGCCAGCAGTTTAGCGGGCCCCCCGGGGTTCTTC; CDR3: CASSLAGPPGFF
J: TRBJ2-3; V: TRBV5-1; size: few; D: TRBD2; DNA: TGCGCCAGCAGCTTGTTGTCTAGCGGGACAGATACGCAGTATTTT; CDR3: CASSLLSSGTDTQYF
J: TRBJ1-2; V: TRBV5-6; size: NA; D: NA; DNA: TGTGCCAGCATCTTGAGAGGGAGCTATGGCTACACCTTC; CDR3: CASILRGSYGYTF
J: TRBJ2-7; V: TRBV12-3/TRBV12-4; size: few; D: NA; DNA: TGTGCCAGCAGTTTGAACAGGGCCGTAAGAGAGCAGTACTTC; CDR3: CASSLNRAVREQYF
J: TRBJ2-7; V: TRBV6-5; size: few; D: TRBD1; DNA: TGTGCCAGCAGTCTGACAGGGGGAAAAGAGCAGTACTTC; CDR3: CASSLTGGKEQYF
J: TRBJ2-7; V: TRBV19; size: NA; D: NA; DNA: TGTGCCAGTAGTATAGGCTTTCGGAAGTTGTTCTACGAGCAGTACTTC; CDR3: CASSIGFRKLFYEQYF
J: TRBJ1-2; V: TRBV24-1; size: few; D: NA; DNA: TGTGCCACCAGTGATCCGGCAGGAGCTAACTATGGCTACACCTTC; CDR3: CATSDPAGANYGYTF
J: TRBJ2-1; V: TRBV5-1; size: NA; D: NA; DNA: TGCGCCAGCAGCCAAGGGATGGGGGGCTTGTTCTTC; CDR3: CASSQGMGGLFF
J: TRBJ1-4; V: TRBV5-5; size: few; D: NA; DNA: TGTGCCAGCAGCCCGCATTGGTCTACTCGGGATGAAAAACTGTTTTTT; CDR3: CASSPHWSTRDEKLFF
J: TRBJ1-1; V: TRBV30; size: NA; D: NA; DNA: TGTGCCTGGAAAGGGGCGGGGAACACTGAAGCTTTCTTT; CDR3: CAWKGAGNTEAFF
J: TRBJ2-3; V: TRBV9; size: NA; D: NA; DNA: TGTGCCAGCAGCGCGGGACCCGCTAGCACAGATACGCAGTATTTT; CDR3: CASSAGPASTDTQYF
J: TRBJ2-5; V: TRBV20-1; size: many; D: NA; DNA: TGCAGTGCTAGAGATCCTTGGGAGACCCAGTACTTC; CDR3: CSARDPWETQYF
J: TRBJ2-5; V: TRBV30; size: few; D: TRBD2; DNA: TGTGCCTGGAGTTATAGCGGGAGTGGAGAGACCCAGTACTTC; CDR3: CAWSYSGSGETQYF
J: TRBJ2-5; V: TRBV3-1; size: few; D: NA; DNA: TGTGCCAGCAGCCCCGACAGGTATCGAGAGACCCAGTACTTC; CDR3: CASSPDRYRETQYF
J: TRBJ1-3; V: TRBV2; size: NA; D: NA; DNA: TGTGCCAGTGAGCGGAGCCTCTCTGGAAACACCATATATTTT; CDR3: CASERSLSGNTIYF
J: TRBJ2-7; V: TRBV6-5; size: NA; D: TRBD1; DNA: TGTGCCAGCAGCCAGGGACAGTTCCTCCCTTCCTACGAGCAGTACTTC; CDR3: CASSQGQFLPSYEQYF
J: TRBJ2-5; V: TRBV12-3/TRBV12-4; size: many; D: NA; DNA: TGTGCCAGCAGTTTCACCGAGACCCAGTACTTC; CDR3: CASSFTETQYF
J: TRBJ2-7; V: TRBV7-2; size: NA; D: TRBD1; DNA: TGTGCCAGCAGCTTCTACCCCCGGGACAGGTCCTACGAGCAGTACTTC; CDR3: CASSFYPRDRSYEQYF
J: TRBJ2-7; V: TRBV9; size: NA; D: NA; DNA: TGTGCCAGCAGCGTAGGAGAGCACTACGAGCAGTACTTC; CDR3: CASSVGEHYEQYF
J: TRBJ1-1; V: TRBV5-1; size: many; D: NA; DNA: TGCGCCAGCAGGCAGCGAACAGGGTTGAACACTGAAGCTTTCTTT; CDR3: CASRQRTGLNTEAFF
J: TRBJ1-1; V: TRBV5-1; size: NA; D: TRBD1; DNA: TGCGCCAGCAGCCTTCTAACAGGGGCCACTGAAGCTTTCTTT; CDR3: CASSLLTGATEAFF
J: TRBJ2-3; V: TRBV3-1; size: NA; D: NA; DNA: TGTGCCAGCAGCCAAGCTAGGCTTACCACAGATACGCAGTATTTT; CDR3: CASSQARLTTDTQYF
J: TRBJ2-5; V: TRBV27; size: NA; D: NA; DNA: TGTGCCAGCAGCCAACTCGGACAGAAAGAGACCCAGTACTTC; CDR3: CASSQLGQKETQYF
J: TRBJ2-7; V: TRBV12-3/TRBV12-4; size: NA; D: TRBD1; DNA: TGTGCCAGCACCTCGGACAGGGGGCGCGTCTACGAGCAGTACTTC; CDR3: CASTSDRGRVYEQYF
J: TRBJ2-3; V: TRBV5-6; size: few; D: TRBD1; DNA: TGTGCCAGCAGCATCGGGACAGTATCCACAGATACGCAGTATTTT; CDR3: CASSIGTVSTDTQYF
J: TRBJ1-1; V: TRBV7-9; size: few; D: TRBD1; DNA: TGTGCCAGCAGCCACAGGGGCCTAAAAGCCAACACTGAAGCTTTCTTT; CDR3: CASSHRGLKANTEAFF
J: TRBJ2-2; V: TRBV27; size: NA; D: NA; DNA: TGTGCCAGCAGTTCCGGGGCAGTACTGAACACCGGGGAGCTGTTTTTT; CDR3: CASSSGAVLNTGELFF
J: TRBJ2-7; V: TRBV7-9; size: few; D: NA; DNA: TGTGCCAGCAACCTCCGGGACCTCACTACGCAGTACTTC; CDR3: CASNLRDLTTQYF
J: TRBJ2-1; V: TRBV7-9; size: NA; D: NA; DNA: TGTGCCAGCAGCTTGTCAACCGACTACTCCTACAATGAGCAGTTCTTC; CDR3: CASSLSTDYSYNEQFF
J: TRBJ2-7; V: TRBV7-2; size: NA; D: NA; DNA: TGTGCCAGCAGCTTAGGGACAGCCTCACCCGAGCAGTACTTC; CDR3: CASSLGTASPEQYF
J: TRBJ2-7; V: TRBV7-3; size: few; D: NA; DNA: TGTGCCAGCAGCGGCCCCCCCGCGGGGACTCCCTACGAGCAGTACTTC; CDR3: CASSGPPAGTPYEQYF
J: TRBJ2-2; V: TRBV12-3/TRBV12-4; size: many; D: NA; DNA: TGTGCCAGCAGTTTCGTTGGCGGGGAGCTGTTTTTT; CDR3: CASSFVGGELFF
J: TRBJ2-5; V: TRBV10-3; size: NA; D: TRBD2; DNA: TGTGCCTCTAGCGGGGGCCGTCTAAGAGAGACCCAGTACTTC; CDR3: CASSGGRLRETQYF
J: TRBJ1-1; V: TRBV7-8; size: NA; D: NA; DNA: TGTGCCAGCAGCTTGACAATGACCACTGAAGCTTTCTTT; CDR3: CASSLTMTTEAFF
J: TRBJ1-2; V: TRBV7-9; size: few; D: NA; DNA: TGTGCCAGCAGCTTAGTCGCGCGTAACTATGGCTACACCTTC; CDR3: CASSLVARNYGYTF
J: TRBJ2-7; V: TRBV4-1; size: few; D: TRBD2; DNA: TGCGCCAGCAGCCCCATGGTAGCGGGGGGCTCCTACGAGCAGTACTTC; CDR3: CASSPMVAGGSYEQYF
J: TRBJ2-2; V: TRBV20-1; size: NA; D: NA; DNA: TGCAGTGCTAGAGTTACGGACAAATACACCGGGGAGCTGTTTTTT; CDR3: CSARVTDKYTGELFF
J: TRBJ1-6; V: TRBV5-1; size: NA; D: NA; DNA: TGCGCCAGCAGCACCGGACAGAATTCACCCCTCCACTTT; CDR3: CASSTGQNSPLHF
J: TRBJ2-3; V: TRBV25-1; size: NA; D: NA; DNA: TGTGCCAGCACCGGAGTGGTGTCTCTGGGAGGCCGCCTAAAAGATACGCAGTATTTT; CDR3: CASTGVVSLGGRLKDTQYF
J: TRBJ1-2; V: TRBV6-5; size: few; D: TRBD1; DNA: TGTGCCAGCAGGAACAGACAGGGTTACCTGGGAAATGGCTACACCTTC; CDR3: CASRNRQGYLGNGYTF